The next 20 T cell receptor beta chains were all read from a single sample in a study of CD4+ T cells in melanoma. Generated by immunoSEQ multiplex PCR, the TCRdb table keeps only in-frame clones and is missing some. Among fewer than 55,000 clones, nearly 90% were seen once, and the ten largest hold about 10%. Specimen: peripheral blood. The receptors here all came from a human donor with melanoma.

The rearrangement joins TRBV6-1 to TRBJ1-3; D gene uncertain. The germline gives CDR1 MNHNS, CDR2 SASEGT. V shed 3 bases and J shed 0 bases, with 6 bases lying between them. This CDR3 is built from 14 residues. The CDR3 region has the DNA TGTGCCAGCAGTGACAGGAACTCTGGAAACACCATATATTTT. Translated: CASSDRNSGNTIYF.

The rearrangement links TRBV27 to TRBJ1-1; D is unclear. This CDR3 is built from 14 residues. Between the trimmed V and J ends, which lost 3 bases and 0 bases, there was a span of 8 bases. Germline V gene lookup returns CDR1 MNHEY and CDR2 SMNVEV (reference sequence). In nucleotides, the CDR3 is TGTGCCAGCAGTTTCTACAATATGAACACTGAAGCTTTCTTT. Residues: CASSFYNMNTEAFF.

CDR3 sequence reads: CASSLGQRTTEAFF. DNA of the CDR3: TGCGCCAGCAGCTTAGGACAGAGGACCACTGAAGCTTTCTTT. The rearrangement joins TRBV5-1 to TRBJ1-1; TRBD1 is a possible D gene (6 bases). The germline V gene encodes CDR1 SGHRS and CDR2 YFSETQ. The V and J ends lost 2 bases and 4 bases respectively, with 12 bases between them. The length of the CDR3 is 14 residues.

The J gene is TRBJ2-5, the V gene TRBV2; TRBD1 is a possible D gene (5 bases). The CDR3 is made up of 13 amino acids. Trimming left V 6 bases short and J 3 bases short, with 11 bases between. The V gene's germline CDR1 is SNHLY and CDR2 FYNNEI. CDR3 in amino acids: CASRRQLKETQYF. CDR3 DNA: TGTGCCAGCAGACGACAGCTAAAAGAGACCCAGTACTTC. The full variable domain, its missing parts supplied by reference TRBV2 and TRBJ2-5, is EPEVTQTPSHQVTQMGQEVILRCVPISNHLYFYWYRQILGQKVEFLVSFYNNEISEKSEIFDDQFSVERPDGSNFTLKIRSTKLEDSAMYFCASRRQLKETQYFGPGTRLLVL.

J is TRBJ2-1 and V is TRBV5-4; TRBD1 agrees at 10 bases. V was clipped by 1 base and J by 9 bases; unmatched bases: 13. This CDR3 contains 17 residues. From germline, CDR1 is SGHNT and CDR2 YYREEE (reference sequence). The CDR3 protein is CASSLSRGTGVVVEQFF. The CDR3 DNA is TGTGCCAGCAGCTTGTCAAGAGGGACAGGGGTAGTAGTTGAGCAGTTCTTC.

The rearrangement links TRBV7-6 to TRBJ2-1; perhaps D is TRBD1 or TRBD2 (6 bases each). Germline CDR1 and CDR2: SGHVS and FNYEAQ. V was cut by 5 bases and J by 1 base, with 15 bases left in between. The CDR3 runs 16 residues. The CDR3 DNA follows: TGTGCCAGCAGCCCTGAGGGGGGAGCATCCTACAATGAGCAGTTCTTC. It is translated as CASSPEGGASYNEQFF. Together with reference TRBV7-6 and TRBJ2-1, the CDR3 gives the full variable domain: GAGVSQSPRYKVTKRGQDVALRCDPISGHVSLYWYRQALGQGPEFLTYFNYEAQQDKSGLPNDRFSAERPEGSISTLTIQRTEQRDSAMYRCASSPEGGASYNEQFFGPGTRLTVL.

This chain connects TRBV11-2 to TRBJ2-2; TRBD2 agrees at 13 bases. Per germline, CDR1 SGHAT and CDR2 FQNNGV. Unmatched junction bases numbered 2, after V lost 5 bases and J lost 5 bases. The CDR3 is 15 amino acids. The CDR3 region is CASSPGLAGTGELFF. The DNA of the CDR3 is TGTGCCAGCAGCCCGGGACTAGCGGGGACCGGGGAGCTGTTTTTT.

V gene TRBV6-6 combines with J gene TRBJ2-5, with D possibly TRBD1 on 6 matching bases. This CDR3 is built from 15 residues. Germline V gene lookup returns CDR1 MNHNY and CDR2 SVGAGI (reference sequence). Trimming cost V 6 bases and J 5 bases, with 19 bases left between them. CDR3 sequence reads: CASSKASGAGETQYF. CDR3 bases: TGTGCCAGCAGCAAAGCCTCAGGGGCTGGGGAGACCCAGTACTTC.

V is TRBV29-1 and J is TRBJ1-1; no clear D gene. The CDR3 loop spans 13 amino acids. Germline loops: CDR1 SQVTM, CDR2 ANQGSEA. Trimming took 1 base from V and 3 from J, leaving 9 bases between them. CDR3 sequence (DNA): TGCAGCGTTGAAGCTAGGATACACACTGAAGCTTTCTTT. This gives the protein CSVEARIHTEAFF.

V and J are TRBV5-1 and TRBJ1-2, with D possibly matching TRBD1 (6 bases). CDR1 is SGHRS and CDR2 is YFSETQ in the germline V gene. The V gene lost 4 bases and the J gene lost 7 bases, with 20 bases spanning the gap. This CDR3 is 15 amino acids long. The CDR3 here is CASSTTGNHASGYTF. The CDR3 DNA sequence: TGCGCCAGCAGCACGACAGGAAATCATGCTAGTGGCTACACCTTC. Using reference TRBV5-1 and TRBJ1-2 for the parts outside the CDR3, the full variable domain is KAGVTQTPRYLIKTRGQQVTLSCSPISGHRSVSWYQQTPGQGLQFLFEYFSETQRNKGNFPGRFSGRQFSNSRSEMNVSTLELGDSALYLCASSTTGNHASGYTFGSGTRLTVV.

The chain links TRBV29-1 to TRBJ1-4; D unclear. The CDR3 is 13 amino acids. Trimming shortened V by 7 bases and J by 8 bases, and 17 bases separated the two germline ends. Germline V gene data show CDR1 as SQVTM and CDR2 as ANQGSEA. DNA for the CDR3: TGCAGCGCCCGAACCGGGATTGGCGAAAAACTGTTTTTT. This sequence encodes CSARTGIGEKLFF.

The CDR3 nucleotides are TGCGCCAGCAGCCCCCGGGAGGAGACCCAGTACTTC. Protein product: CASSPREETQYF. The chain uses TRBV5-1 and TRBJ2-5; D is possibly TRBD2 (6 bases). The germline gives CDR1 SGHRS, CDR2 YFSETQ. V was trimmed by 4 bases and J by 5 bases, leaving 9 bases between them. The CDR3 totals 12 residues.

The chain joins TRBV19 to TRBJ2-1; no definite D call. V was cut by 6 bases and J by 0 bases, with 12 bases left in between. The CDR3 sequence is 15 residues long. Germline assignment: CDR1 LNHDA and CDR2 SQIVND (reference sequence). CDR3 sequence (DNA): TGTGCCAGTAGGCGAGCAGGTAGCTCCTACAATGAGCAGTTCTTC. Protein sequence: CASRRAGSSYNEQFF.

The V gene is TRBV9, the J gene TRBJ1-3; possible D gene TRBD1, 5 bases. The CDR3 length is 15 residues. CDR1 is SGDLS, CDR2 YYNGEE, per germline. Between the trimmed V and J ends, which lost 3 bases and 0 bases, there was a span of 10 bases. The CDR3 coding sequence is TGTGCCAGCAGCGGGGGGACGAGCTCTGGAAACACCATATATTTT. It codes for CASSGGTSSGNTIYF.

The V call is TRBV7-9, the J call TRBJ1-5, with 7 bases identical to TRBD1. Germline assignment: CDR1 SEHNR and CDR2 FQNEAQ (reference sequence). The CDR3 spans 13 residues. J was trimmed by 7 bases and V by 7 bases; bases with no gene match: 7. CDR3 sequence reads: CASTSGGTQPQHF. The DNA of the CDR3 is TGTGCCAGCACCTCAGGGGGAACGCAGCCCCAGCATTTT.

The chain recombines TRBV30 with TRBJ2-1; TRBD2 agrees at 12 bases. The J segment lost 8 bases and the V segment lost 5 bases, leaving 7 bases of the junction unmatched. Germline loops: CDR1 GTSNPN, CDR2 SVGIG (reference sequence). The CDR3 runs 14 residues. The CDR3 loop is CAWATSGGMYEQFF. The CDR3 DNA is TGTGCCTGGGCTACTAGCGGGGGGATGTATGAGCAGTTCTTC.

The chain employs TRBV19 and TRBJ2-3; TRBD1 matches at 7 bases. V lost 4 bases, J lost 1 base, and 2 bases stayed unmatched. The CDR3 has 14 amino acids. Germline loops: CDR1 LNHDA, CDR2 SQIVND (reference sequence). CDR3 protein: CASSTGQGTDTQYF. The CDR3 DNA is TGTGCCAGTAGTACCGGACAGGGCACAGATACGCAGTATTTT.

This clone occurred once. The CDR3 DNA is TGTGCCAGCAGCCAACAGAGTAGGAATGAAAAACTGTTTTTT. It codes for CASSQQSRNEKLFF. The chain couples TRBV4-2 to TRBJ1-4; D unresolved. Germline values: CDR1 LGHNA, CDR2 YNFKEQ. The ends were cut back, 2 bases at V and 5 bases at J, with 9 bases in the middle. The CDR3 extends over 14 amino acids.

The rearrangement uses TRBV9 and TRBJ1-1, with TRBD1 as a possible D gene (5 bases). Trimming shortened V by 5 bases and J by 0 bases, and 14 bases separated the two germline ends. Germline CDR1 SGDLS, CDR2 YYNGEE. CDR3 length equals 15 residues. The CDR3 sequence is CASREYRSLNTEAFF. The CDR3 DNA follows: TGTGCCAGCAGAGAATACAGGTCTCTGAACACTGAAGCTTTCTTT. Looking up the rest from reference TRBV9 and TRBJ1-1 gives the full variable domain: DSGVTQTPKHLITATGQRVTLRCSPRSGDLSVYWYQQSLDQGLQFLIQYYNGEERAKGNILERFSAQQFPDLHSELNLSSLELGDSALYFCASREYRSLNTEAFFGQGTRLTVV.

The chain joins TRBV6-1 to TRBJ2-2, with 8 bases identical to TRBD1. This CDR3 is built from 15 residues. CDR1 is MNHNS, CDR2 SASEGT, per germline. V dropped 5 bases and J dropped 1; count of bases not matched to a gene: 3. CDR3 protein: CASSPDRVNTGELFF. CDR3 coding DNA: TGTGCCAGCAGTCCGGACAGGGTGAACACCGGGGAGCTGTTTTTT.